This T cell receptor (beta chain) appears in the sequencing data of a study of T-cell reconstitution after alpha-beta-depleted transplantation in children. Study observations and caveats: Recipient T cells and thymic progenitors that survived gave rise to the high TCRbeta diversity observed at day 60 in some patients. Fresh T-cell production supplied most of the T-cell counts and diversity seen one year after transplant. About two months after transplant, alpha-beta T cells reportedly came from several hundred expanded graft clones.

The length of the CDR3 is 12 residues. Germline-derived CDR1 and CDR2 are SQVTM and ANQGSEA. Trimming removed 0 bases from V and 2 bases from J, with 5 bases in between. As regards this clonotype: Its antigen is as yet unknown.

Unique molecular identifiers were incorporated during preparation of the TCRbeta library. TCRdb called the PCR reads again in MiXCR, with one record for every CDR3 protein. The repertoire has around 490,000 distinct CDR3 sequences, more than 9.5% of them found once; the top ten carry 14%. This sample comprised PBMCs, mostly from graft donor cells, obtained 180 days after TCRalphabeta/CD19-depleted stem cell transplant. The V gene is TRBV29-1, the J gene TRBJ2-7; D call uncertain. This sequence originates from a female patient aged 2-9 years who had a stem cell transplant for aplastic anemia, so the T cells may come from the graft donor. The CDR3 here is CSVEETAYEQYF. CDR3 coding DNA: TGCAGCGTTGAAGAAACAGCCTACGAGCAGTACTTC.